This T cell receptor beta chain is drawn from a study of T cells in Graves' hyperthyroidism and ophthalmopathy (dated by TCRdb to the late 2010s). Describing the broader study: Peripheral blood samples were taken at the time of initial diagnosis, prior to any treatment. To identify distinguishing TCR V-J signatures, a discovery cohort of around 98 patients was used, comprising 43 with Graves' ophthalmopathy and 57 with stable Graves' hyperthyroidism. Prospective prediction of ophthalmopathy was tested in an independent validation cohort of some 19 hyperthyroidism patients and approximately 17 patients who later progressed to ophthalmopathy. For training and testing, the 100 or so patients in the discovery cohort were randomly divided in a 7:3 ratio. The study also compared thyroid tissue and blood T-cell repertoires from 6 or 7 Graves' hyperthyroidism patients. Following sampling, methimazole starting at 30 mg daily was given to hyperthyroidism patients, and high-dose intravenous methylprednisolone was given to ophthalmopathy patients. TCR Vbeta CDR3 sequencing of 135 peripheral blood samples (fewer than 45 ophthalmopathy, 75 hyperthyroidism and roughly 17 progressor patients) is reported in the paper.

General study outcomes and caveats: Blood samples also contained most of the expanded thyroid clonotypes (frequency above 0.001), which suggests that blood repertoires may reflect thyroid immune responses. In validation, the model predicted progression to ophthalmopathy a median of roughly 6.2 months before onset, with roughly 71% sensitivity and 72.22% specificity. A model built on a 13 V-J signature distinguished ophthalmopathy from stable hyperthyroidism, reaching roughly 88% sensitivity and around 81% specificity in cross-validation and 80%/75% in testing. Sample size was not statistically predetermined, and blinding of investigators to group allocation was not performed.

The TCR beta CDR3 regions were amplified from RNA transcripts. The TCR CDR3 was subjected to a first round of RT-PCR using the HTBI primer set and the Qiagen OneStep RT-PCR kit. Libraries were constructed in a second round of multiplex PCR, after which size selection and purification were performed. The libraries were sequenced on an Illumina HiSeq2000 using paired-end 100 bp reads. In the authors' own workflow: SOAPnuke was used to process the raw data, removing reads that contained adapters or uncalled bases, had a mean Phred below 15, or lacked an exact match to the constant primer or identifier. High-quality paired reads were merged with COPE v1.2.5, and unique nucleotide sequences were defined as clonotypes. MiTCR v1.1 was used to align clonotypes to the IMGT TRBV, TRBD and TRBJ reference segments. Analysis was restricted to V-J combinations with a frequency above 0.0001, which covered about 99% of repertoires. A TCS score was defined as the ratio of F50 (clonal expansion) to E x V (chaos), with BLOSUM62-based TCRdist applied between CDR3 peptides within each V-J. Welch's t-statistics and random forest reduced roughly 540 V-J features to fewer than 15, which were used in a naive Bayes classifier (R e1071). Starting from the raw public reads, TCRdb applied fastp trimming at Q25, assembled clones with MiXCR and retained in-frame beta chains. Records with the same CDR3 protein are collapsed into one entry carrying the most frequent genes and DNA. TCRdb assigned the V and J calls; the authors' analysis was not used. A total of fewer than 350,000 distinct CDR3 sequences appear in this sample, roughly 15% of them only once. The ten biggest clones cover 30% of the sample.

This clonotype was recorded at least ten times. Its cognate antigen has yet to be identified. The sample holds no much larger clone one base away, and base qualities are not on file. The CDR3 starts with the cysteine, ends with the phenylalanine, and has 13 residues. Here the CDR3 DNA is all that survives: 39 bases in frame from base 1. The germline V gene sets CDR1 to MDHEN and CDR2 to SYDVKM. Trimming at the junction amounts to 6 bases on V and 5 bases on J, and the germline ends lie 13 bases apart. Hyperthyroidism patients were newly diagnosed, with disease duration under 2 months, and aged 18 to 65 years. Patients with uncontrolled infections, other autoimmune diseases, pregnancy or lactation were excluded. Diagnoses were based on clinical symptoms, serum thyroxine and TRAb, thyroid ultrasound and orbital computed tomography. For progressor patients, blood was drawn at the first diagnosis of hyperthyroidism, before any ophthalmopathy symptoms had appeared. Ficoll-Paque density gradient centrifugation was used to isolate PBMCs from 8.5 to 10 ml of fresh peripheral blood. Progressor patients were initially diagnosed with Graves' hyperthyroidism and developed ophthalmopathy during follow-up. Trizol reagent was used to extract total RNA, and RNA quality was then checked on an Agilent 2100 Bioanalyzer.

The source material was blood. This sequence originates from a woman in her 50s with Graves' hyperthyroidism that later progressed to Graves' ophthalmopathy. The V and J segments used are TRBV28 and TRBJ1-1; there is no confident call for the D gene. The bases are TGTGCCAGCAGGGGCAACAAGTGGACTGAAGCTTTCTTT. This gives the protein CASRGNKWTEAFF.